The 9 T cell receptor beta chains reported below all come from one sample, sequenced in a study of PD-1 blockade in classical Hodgkin lymphoma. Every patient was affected by relapse after autologous stem cell transplantation, while exposure to brentuximab vedotin was not uniform. Profiled with immunoSEQ multiplex PCR; TCRdb holds only in-frame clones, not every one. This sample has tens of thousands of clones, with roughly 89% found just once. The source was peripheral blood mononuclear cells (PBMCs), collected before the second cycle of nivolumab. The receptors were gathered from a human donor with classical Hodgkin lymphoma.

This sequence joins TRBV6-6 and TRBJ2-3, with a weak D call TRBD1 (7 bases). The V and J ends lost 7 bases and 2 bases respectively, with 19 bases between them. CDR1 and CDR2 (germline): MNHNY, SVGAGI (reference sequence). The CDR3 totals 16 residues. The CDR3 region has the DNA TGTGCCAGCACCAGGGGGACGGGGGCCCCCACAGATACGCAGTATTTT. It is translated as CASTRGTGAPTDTQYF.

The gene calls are TRBV7-6 and TRBJ1-2; D not certain. Germline CDR1 and CDR2: SGHVS and FNYEAQ. The V end lost 2 bases, the J end lost 6 bases, and 13 bases lay between the germline ends. This CDR3 has 14 amino acids. CDR3: CASSLRSGGDGYTF. The CDR3 DNA sequence: TGTGCCAGCAGCTTACGGTCCGGTGGGGATGGCTACACCTTC.

The chain is built from TRBV5-1 and TRBJ1-4; possibly TRBD1 for D (5 bases). The CDR3 is 14 amino acids. V gave up 0 bases and J gave up 7 bases, with 10 bases separating them. Germline V lookup: CDR1 SGHRS, CDR2 YFSETQ. This CDR3 is CASSLGQGGEKLFF. The CDR3 region has the DNA TGCGCCAGCAGCTTGGGGCAGGGAGGTGAAAAACTGTTTTTT. Full variable domain (remainder filled in from reference TRBV5-1 and TRBJ1-4): KAGVTQTPRYLIKTRGQQVTLSCSPISGHRSVSWYQQTPGQGLQFLFEYFSETQRNKGNFPGRFSGRQFSNSRSEMNVSTLELGDSALYLCASSLGQGGEKLFFGSGTQLSVL.

The rearrangement links TRBV11-2 to TRBJ2-7; 9 nucleotides agree with TRBD1. The CDR3 length is 16 residues. With V trimmed by 5 bases and J by 2 bases, 10 bases remained unmatched. Germline CDR1 and CDR2: SGHAT and FQNNGV. The CDR3 reads CASSHQRDRGAYEQYF. CDR3 bases: TGTGCCAGCAGCCACCAGAGAGACAGGGGGGCCTACGAGCAGTACTTC.

V usage is TRBV13 and J usage is TRBJ2-1; D perhaps matches TRBD2 (7 bases). The length of the CDR3 is 14 residues. Deletions cut 5 bases from V and 5 bases from J, with 13 bases between. The germline gives CDR1 PRHDT, CDR2 FYEKMQ (reference sequence). The CDR3 bases are TGTGCCAGCAGCCCTGGGGGGGCCAACAATGAGCAGTTCTTC. This encodes CASSPGGANNEQFF.

The DNA for the CDR3 is TGCGCCAGCAGCAAGACTAGTGGCACAGATACGCAGTATTTT. This translates into CASSKTSGTDTQYF. This chain uses TRBV5-1 with TRBJ2-3; perhaps TRBD2 as D (6 bases). The germline gives CDR1 SGHRS, CDR2 YFSETQ. CDR3 size: 14 residues. The V and J ends lost 4 bases and 1 base respectively, with 10 bases between them.

This clone was recorded a few times. J is TRBJ2-2 and V is TRBV9; 8 bases are shared with TRBD1. The CDR3 has 15 residues. Germline lookup yields CDR1 SGDLS and CDR2 YYNGEE. V gave up 4 bases and J gave up 4 bases; unmatched junction bases: 6. The CDR3 loop reads CASSPGTGVTGELFF. CDR3 in DNA: TGTGCCAGCAGCCCTGGGACAGGCGTCACCGGGGAGCTGTTTTTT.

The rearrangement links TRBV27 to TRBJ2-7; TRBD2 is a possible D gene (5 bases). Germline CDR1 and CDR2: MNHEY and SMNVEV (reference sequence). The CDR3 sequence is 14 residues long. The ends were cut back, 6 bases at V and 6 bases at J, with 18 bases in the middle. The DNA for the CDR3 is TGTGCCAGCAGCACTAACGGGGTTGGTTTCGAGCAGTACTTC. Protein product: CASSTNGVGFEQYF.

The chain uses TRBV5-4 and TRBJ2-7; D is perhaps TRBD2 (5 bases). The CDR3 spans 14 residues. Germline CDR1 reads SGHNT; CDR2 reads YYREEE (reference sequence). V lost 0 bases to trimming and J lost 2 bases, with 9 bases between them. CDR3 DNA sequence: TGTGCCAGCAGCTTGGCTCCGGGGACCTACGAGCAGTACTTC. Translation gives CASSLAPGTYEQYF.